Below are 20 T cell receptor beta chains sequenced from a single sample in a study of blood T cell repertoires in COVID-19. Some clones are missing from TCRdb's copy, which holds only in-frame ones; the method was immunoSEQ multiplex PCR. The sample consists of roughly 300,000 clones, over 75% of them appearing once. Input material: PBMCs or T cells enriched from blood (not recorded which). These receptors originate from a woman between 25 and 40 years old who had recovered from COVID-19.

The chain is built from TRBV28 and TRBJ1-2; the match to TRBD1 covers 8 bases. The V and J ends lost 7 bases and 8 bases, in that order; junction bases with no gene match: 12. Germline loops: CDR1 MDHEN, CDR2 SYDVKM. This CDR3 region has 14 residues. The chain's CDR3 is CASTPTTGEEGYTF. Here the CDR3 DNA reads TGTGCCAGCACCCCAACGACAGGGGAAGAAGGCTACACCTTC.

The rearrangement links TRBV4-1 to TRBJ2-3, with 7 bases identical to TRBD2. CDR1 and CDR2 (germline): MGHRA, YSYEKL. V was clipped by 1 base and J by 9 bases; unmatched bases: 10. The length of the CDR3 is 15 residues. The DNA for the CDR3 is TGCGCCAGCAGCCAAGTAACGGGGGGTAGGATGACGCAGTATTTT. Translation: CASSQVTGGRMTQYF.

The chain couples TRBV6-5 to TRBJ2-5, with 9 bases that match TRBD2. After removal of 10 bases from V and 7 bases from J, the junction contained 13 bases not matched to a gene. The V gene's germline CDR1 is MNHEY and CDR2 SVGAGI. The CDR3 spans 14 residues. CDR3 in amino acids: CATRSGGPLGTQYF. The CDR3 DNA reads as TGTGCCACCCGGAGCGGGGGGCCTCTGGGGACCCAGTACTTC.

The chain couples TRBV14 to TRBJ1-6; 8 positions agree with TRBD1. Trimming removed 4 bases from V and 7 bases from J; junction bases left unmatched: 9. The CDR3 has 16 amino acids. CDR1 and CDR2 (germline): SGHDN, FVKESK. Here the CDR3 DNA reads TGTGCCAGCAGCCTTCTCGGGACAGGTCGAAATTCACCCCTCCACTTT. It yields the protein CASSLLGTGRNSPLHF.

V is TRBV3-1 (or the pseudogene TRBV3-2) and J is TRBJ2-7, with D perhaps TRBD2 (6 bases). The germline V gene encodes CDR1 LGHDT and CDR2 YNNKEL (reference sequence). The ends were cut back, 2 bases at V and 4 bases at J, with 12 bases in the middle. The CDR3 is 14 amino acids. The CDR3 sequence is CASSQRSGAYEQYF. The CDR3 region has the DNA TGTGCCAGCAGCCAACGGTCGGGAGCGTACGAGCAGTACTTC.

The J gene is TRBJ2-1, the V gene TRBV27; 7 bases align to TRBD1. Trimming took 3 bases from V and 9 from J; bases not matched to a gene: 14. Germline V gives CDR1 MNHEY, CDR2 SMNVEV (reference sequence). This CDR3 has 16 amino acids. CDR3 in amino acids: CASSFPGTEGVGEQFF. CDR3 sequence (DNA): TGTGCCAGCAGTTTCCCCGGGACAGAGGGGGTAGGTGAGCAGTTCTTC.

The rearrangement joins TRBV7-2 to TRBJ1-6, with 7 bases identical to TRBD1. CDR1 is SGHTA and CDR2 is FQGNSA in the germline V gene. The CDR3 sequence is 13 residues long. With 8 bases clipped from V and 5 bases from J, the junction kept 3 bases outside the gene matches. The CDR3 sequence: CASSGQHNSPLHF. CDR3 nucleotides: TGTGCCAGCTCGGGACAGCATAATTCACCCCTCCACTTT.

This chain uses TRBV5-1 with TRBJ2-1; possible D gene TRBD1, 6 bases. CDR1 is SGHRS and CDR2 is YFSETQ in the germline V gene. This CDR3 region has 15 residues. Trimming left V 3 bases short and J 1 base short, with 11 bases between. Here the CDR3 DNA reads TGCGCCAGCAGCTATGGACAGACTTCCTACAATGAGCAGTTCTTC. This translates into CASSYGQTSYNEQFF.

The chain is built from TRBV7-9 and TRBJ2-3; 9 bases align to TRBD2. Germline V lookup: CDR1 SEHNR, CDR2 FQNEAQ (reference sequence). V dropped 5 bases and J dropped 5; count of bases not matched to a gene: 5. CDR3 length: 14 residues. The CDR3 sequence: CASSHSGGLDTQYF. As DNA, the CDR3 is TGTGCCAGCAGCCATAGCGGGGGACTAGATACGCAGTATTTT.

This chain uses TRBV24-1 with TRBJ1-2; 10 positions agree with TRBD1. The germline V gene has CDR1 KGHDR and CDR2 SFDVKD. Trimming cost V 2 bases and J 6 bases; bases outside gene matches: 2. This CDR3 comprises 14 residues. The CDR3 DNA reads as TGTGCCACCAGTGATTCCGGGACAGGGGATGGCTACACCTTC. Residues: CATSDSGTGDGYTF.

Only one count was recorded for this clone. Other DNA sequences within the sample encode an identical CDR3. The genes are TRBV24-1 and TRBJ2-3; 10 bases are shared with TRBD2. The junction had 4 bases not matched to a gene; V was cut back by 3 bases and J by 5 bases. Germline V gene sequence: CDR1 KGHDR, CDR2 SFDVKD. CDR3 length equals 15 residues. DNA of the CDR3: TGTGCCACCAGTGATAGCGGGGGGGCCGGAGATACGCAGTATTTT. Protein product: CATSDSGGAGDTQYF.

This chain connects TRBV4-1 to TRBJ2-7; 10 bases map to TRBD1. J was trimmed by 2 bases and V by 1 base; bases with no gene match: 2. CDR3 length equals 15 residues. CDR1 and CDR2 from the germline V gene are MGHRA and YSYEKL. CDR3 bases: TGCGCCAGCAGCCAAGGACAGGGGGCAGCCTACGAGCAGTACTTC. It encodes CASSQGQGAAYEQYF.

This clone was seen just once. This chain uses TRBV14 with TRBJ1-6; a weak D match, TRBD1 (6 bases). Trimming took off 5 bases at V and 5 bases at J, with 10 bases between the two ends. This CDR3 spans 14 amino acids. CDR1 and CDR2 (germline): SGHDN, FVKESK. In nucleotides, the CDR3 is TGTGCCAGCAGCGCGACAGGCCATAATTCACCCCTCCACTTT. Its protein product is CASSATGHNSPLHF.

CDR3: CASSAPTGQPHYGYTF. CDR3 DNA: TGCGCCAGCAGCGCCCCGACAGGGCAACCTCACTATGGCTACACCTTC. V is TRBV5-1 and J is TRBJ1-2, with 7 bases that match TRBD1. The CDR3 is made up of 16 amino acids. V shed 4 bases, J shed 3 bases, and the junction held 12 bases outside the gene matches. Germline V lookup: CDR1 SGHRS, CDR2 YFSETQ.

This CDR3 is CASSPLLTSYGYTF. In DNA, the CDR3 is TGTGCCAGCAGCCCCCTCCTTACCAGTTATGGCTACACCTTC. V and J are TRBV11-2 and TRBJ1-2; D remains ambiguous. Germline CDR1 and CDR2: SGHAT and FQNNGV. V lost 5 bases and J lost 5, with 15 bases in between. CDR3 length: 14 amino acids.

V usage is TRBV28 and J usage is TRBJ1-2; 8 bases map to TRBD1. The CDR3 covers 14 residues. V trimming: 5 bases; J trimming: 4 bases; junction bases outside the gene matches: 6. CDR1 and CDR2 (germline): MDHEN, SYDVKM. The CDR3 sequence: CASSDATGGYGYTF. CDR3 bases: TGTGCCAGCAGTGATGCTACAGGGGGCTATGGCTACACCTTC.

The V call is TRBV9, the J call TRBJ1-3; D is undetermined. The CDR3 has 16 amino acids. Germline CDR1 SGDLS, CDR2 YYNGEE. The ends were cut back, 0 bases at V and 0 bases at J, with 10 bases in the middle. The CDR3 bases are TGTGCCAGCAGCGTAGAAGGACTGGGCTCTGGAAACACCATATATTTT. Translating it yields CASSVEGLGSGNTIYF. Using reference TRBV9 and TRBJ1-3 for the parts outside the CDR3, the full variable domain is DSGVTQTPKHLITATGQRVTLRCSPRSGDLSVYWYQQSLDQGLQFLIQYYNGEERAKGNILERFSAQQFPDLHSELNLSSLELGDSALYFCASSVEGLGSGNTIYFGEGSWLTVV.

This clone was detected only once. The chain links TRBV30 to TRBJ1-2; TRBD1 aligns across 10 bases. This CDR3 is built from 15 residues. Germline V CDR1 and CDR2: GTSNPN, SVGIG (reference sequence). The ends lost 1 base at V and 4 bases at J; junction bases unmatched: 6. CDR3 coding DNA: TGTGCCTGGAGTGCGAGGGACAGGGGAATCTATGGCTACACCTTC. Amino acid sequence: CAWSARDRGIYGYTF. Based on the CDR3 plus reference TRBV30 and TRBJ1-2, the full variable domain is SQTIHQWPATLVQPVGSPLSLECTVEGTSNPNLYWYRQAAGRGLQLLFYSVGIGQISSEVPQNLSASRPQDRQFILSSKKLLLSDSGFYLCAWSARDRGIYGYTFGSGTRLTVV.

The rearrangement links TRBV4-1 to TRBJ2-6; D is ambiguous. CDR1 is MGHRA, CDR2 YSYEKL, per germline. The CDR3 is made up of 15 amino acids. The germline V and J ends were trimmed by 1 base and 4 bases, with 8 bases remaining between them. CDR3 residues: CASSQASSGANVLTF. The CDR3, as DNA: TGCGCCAGCAGCCAAGCCAGTTCCGGGGCCAACGTCCTGACTTTC.

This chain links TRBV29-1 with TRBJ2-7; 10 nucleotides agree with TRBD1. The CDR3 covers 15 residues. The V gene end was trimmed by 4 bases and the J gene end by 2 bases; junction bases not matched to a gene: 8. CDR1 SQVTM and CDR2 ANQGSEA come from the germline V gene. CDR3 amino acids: CSVVSGQGTTYEQYF. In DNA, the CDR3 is TGCAGCGTTGTTTCGGGACAGGGGACTACCTACGAGCAGTACTTC.